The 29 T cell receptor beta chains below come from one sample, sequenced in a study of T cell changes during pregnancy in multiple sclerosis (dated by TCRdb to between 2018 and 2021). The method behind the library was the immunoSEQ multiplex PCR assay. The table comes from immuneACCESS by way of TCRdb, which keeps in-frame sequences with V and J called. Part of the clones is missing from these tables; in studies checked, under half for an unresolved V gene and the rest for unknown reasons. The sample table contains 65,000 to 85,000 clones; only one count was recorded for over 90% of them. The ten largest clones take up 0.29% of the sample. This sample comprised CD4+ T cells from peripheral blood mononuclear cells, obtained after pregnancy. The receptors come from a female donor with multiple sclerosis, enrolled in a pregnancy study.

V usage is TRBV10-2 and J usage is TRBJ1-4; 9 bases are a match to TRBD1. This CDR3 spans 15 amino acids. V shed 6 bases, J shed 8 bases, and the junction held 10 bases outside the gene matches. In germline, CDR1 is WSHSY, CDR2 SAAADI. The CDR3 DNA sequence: TGCGCCAGCAGCCCCGGGACAGGGAAAGGCGAAAAACTGTTTTTT. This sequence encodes CASSPGTGKGEKLFF.

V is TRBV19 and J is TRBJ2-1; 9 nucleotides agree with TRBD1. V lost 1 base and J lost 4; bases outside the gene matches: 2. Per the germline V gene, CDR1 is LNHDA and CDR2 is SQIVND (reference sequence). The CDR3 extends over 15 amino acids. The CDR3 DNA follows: TGTGCCAGTAGTATAGTCGGGACAGGGTACAATGAGCAGTTCTTC. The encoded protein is CASSIVGTGYNEQFF.

The CDR3 here is CASSVTGDSNQPQHF. The CDR3 bases are TGTGCCAGCAGTGTGACAGGGGATAGCAATCAGCCCCAGCATTTT. The rearrangement joins TRBV6-4 to TRBJ1-5, with 8 bases matching TRBD1. Looked up from germline, CDR1 is MRHNA and CDR2 is SNTAGT. The ends lost 4 bases at V and 0 bases at J; junction bases unmatched: 2. CDR3 length: 15 residues.

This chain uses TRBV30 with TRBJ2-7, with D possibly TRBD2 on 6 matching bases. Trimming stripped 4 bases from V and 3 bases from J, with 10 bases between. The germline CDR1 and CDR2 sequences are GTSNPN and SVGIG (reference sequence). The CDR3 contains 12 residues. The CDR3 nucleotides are TGTGCCTGGACTTCGGGGGTCTACGAGCAGTACTTC. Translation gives CAWTSGVYEQYF.

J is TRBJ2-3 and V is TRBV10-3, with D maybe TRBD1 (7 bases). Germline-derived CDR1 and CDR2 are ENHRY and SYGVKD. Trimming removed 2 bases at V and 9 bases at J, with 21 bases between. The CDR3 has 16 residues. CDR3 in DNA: TGTGCCATCAGTGAGGGGGACCCAGGGGGGTTCCAGACGCAGTATTTT. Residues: CAISEGDPGGFQTQYF.

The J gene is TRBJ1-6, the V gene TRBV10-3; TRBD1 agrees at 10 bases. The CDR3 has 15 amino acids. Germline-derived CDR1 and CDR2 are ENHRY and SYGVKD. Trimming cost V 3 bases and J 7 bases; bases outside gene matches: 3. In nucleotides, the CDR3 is TGTGCCATCAGTGACCGGACAGGGGGGAATTCACCCCTCCACTTT. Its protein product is CAISDRTGGNSPLHF.

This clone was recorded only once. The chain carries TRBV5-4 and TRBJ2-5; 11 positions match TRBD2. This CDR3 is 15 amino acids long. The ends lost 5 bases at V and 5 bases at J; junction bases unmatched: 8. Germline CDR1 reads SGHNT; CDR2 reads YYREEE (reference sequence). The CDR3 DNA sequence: TGTGCCAGCAGTCACGAACTAGCGGGAGCGGAGACCCAGTACTTC. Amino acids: CASSHELAGAETQYF.

The CDR3 nucleotides are TGCGCCAGCAGCCATCACAGGGATAACACTGAAGCTTTCTTT. It translates to CASSHHRDNTEAFF. The V call is TRBV5-1, the J call TRBJ1-1; D is possibly TRBD1 (6 bases). From germline, CDR1 is SGHRS and CDR2 YFSETQ. V was clipped by 4 bases and J by 2 bases, with 12 bases between them. There are 14 residues in the CDR3.

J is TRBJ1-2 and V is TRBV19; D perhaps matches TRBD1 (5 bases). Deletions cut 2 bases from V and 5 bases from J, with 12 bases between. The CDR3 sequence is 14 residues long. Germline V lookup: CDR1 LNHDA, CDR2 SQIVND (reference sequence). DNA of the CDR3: TGTGCCAGTAGTATATCGGGCAGGGCTTATGGCTACACCTTC. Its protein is CASSISGRAYGYTF. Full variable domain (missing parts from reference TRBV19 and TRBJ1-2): DGGITQSPKYLFRKEGQNVTLSCEQNLNHDAMYWYRQDPGQGLRLIYYSQIVNDFQKGDIAEGYSVSREKKESFPLTVTSAQKNPTAFYLCASSISGRAYGYTFGSGTRLTVV.

The chain's CDR3 is CASTGGSSYNSPLHF. The CDR3 nucleotides read TGTGCCAGTACAGGGGGGAGCTCCTATAATTCACCCCTCCACTTT. The gene calls are TRBV19 and TRBJ1-6; 7 bases fit TRBD1. V shed 7 bases, J shed 0 bases, and the junction held 3 bases outside the gene matches. This CDR3 has 15 residues. CDR1 and CDR2 from the germline V gene are LNHDA and SQIVND (reference sequence).

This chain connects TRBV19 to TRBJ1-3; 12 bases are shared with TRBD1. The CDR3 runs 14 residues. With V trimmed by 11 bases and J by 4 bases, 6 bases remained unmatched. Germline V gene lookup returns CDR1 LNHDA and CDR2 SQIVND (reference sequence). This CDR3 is CACRDRGPGNTIYF. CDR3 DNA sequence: TGTGCCTGCCGGGACAGGGGGCCAGGAAACACCATATATTTT.

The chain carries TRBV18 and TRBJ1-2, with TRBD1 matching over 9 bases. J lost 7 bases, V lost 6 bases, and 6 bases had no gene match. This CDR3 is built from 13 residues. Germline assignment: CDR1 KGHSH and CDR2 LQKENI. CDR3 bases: TGTGCCAGCTCGCCGGGACAGGGAGGTGGCTACACCTTC. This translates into CASSPGQGGGYTF.

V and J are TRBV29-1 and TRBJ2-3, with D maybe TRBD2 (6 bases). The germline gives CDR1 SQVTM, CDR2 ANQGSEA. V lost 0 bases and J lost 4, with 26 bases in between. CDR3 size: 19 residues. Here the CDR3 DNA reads TGCAGCGTTGAAGATCTTCCCAGCGGGCCTGGACGGGGTCCAGATACGCAGTATTTT. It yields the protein CSVEDLPSGPGRGPDTQYF.

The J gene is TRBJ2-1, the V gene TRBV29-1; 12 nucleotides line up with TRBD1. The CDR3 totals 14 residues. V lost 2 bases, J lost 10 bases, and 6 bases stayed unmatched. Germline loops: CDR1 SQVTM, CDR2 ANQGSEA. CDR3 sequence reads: CSVESGQGAREQFF. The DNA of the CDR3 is TGCAGCGTTGAATCGGGACAGGGGGCTAGGGAGCAGTTCTTC.

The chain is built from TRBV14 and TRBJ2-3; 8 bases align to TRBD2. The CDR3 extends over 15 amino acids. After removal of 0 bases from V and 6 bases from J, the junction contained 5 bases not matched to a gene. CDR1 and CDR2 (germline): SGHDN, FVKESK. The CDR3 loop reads CASSQEGLGLDTQYF. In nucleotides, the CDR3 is TGTGCCAGCAGCCAAGAGGGACTAGGGTTGGATACGCAGTATTTT. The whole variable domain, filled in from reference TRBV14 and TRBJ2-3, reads EAGVTQFPSHSVIEKGQTVTLRCDPISGHDNLYWYRRVMGKEIKFLLHFVKESKQDESGMPNNRFLAERTGGTYSTLKVQPAELEDSGVYFCASSQEGLGLDTQYFGPGTRLTVL.

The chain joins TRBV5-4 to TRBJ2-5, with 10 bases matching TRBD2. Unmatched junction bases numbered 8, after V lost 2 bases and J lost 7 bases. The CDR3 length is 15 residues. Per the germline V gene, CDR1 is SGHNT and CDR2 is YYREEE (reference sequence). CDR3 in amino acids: CASSFRTSGPRTQYF. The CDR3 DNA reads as TGTGCCAGCAGCTTCAGGACTAGCGGCCCAAGGACCCAGTACTTC.

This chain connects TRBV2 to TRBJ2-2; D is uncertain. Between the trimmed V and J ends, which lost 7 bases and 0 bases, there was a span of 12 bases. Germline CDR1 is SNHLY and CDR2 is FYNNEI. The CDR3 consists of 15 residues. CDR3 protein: CASTIVNTNTGELFF. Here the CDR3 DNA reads TGTGCCAGCACGATTGTGAACACGAACACCGGGGAGCTGTTTTTT. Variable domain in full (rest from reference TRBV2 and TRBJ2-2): EPEVTQTPSHQVTQMGQEVILRCVPISNHLYFYWYRQILGQKVEFLVSFYNNEISEKSEIFDDQFSVERPDGSNFTLKIRSTKLEDSAMYFCASTIVNTNTGELFFGEGSRLTVL.

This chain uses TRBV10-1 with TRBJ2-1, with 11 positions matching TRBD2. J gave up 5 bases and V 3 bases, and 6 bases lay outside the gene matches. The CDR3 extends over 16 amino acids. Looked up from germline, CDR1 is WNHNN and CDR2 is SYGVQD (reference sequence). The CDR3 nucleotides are TGCGCCAGCAGTGACCCGGGACTAGCGGATCACAATGAGCAGTTCTTC. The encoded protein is CASSDPGLADHNEQFF.

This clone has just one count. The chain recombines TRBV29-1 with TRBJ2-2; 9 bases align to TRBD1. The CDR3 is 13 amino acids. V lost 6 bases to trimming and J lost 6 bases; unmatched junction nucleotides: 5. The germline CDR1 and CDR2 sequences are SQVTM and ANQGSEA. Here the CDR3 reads CSVLQGAAGELFF. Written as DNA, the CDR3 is TGCAGCGTCCTACAGGGGGCGGCCGGGGAGCTGTTTTTT.

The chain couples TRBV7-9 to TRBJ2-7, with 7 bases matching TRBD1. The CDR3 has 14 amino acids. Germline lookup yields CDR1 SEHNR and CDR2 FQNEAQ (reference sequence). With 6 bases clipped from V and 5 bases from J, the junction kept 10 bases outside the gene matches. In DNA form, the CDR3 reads TGTGCCAGCAGTCCTGACAGGGTCAGCCACGAGCAGTACTTC. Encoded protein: CASSPDRVSHEQYF.

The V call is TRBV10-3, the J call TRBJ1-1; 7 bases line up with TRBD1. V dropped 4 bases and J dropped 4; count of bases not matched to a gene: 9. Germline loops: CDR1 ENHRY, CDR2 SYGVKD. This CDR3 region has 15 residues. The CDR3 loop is CAISVKPGQSTEAFF. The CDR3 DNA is TGTGCCATCAGTGTTAAACCGGGACAGAGCACTGAAGCTTTCTTT.

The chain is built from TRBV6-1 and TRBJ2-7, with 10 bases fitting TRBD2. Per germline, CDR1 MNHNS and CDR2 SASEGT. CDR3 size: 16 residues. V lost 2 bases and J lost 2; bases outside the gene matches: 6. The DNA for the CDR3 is TGTGCCAGCAGTGAACCCCGGACTAGCGGTACCTACGAGCAGTACTTC. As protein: CASSEPRTSGTYEQYF.

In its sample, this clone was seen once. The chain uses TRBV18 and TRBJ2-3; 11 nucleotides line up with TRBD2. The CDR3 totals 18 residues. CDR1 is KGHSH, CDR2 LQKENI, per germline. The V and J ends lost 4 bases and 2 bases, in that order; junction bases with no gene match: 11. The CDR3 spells CASSQLTSGIRITDTQYF. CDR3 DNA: TGTGCCAGCTCACAACTGACTAGCGGGATTAGAATCACAGATACGCAGTATTTT.

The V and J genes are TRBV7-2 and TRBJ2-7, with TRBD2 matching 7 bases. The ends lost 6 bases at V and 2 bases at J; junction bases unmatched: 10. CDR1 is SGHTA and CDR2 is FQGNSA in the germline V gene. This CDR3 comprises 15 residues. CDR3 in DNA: TGTGCCAGCAGTCCTAGCGGAAGCCTTACCTACGAGCAGTACTTC. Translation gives CASSPSGSLTYEQYF.

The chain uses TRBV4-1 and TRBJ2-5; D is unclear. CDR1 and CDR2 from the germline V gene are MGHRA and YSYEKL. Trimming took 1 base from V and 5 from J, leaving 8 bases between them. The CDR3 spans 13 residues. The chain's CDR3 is CASSQAQWETQYF. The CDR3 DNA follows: TGCGCCAGCAGCCAAGCCCAGTGGGAGACCCAGTACTTC.

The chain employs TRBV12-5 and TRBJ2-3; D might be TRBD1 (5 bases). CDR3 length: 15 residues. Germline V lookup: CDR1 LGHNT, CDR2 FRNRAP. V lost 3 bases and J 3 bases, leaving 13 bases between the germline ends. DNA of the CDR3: TGTGCTAGTGGTTTAGGCCAGGGCAGGACAGATACGCAGTATTTT. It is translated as CASGLGQGRTDTQYF. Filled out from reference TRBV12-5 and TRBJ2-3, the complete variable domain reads DARVTQTPRHKVTEMGQEVTMRCQPILGHNTVFWYRQTMMQGLELLAYFRNRAPLDDSGMPKDRFSAEMPDATLATLKIQPSEPRDSAVYFCASGLGQGRTDTQYFGPGTRLTVL.

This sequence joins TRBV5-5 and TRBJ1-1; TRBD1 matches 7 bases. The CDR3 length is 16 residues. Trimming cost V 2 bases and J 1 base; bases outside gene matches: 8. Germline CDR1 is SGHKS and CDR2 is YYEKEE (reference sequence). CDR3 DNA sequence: TGTGCCAGCAGCTTACCCGGCAACAGGGGGAACACTGAAGCTTTCTTT. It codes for CASSLPGNRGNTEAFF.

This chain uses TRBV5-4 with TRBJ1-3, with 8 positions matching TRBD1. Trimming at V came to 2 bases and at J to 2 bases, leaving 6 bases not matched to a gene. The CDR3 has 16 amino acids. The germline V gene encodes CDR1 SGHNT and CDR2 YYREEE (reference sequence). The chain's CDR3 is CASSLTGGATGNTIYF. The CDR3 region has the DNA TGTGCCAGCAGCTTAACAGGGGGAGCTACTGGAAACACCATATATTTT.

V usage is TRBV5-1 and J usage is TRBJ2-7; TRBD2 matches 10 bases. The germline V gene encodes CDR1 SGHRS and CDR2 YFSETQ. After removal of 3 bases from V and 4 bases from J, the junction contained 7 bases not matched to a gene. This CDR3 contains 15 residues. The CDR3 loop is CASSSRTSGKYEQYF. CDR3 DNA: TGCGCCAGCAGCTCCCGGACTAGCGGAAAATACGAGCAGTACTTC.